The 20 T cell receptor beta chains listed next were all sequenced from one sample in a study of T cell responses to AZD1222 COVID-19 vaccine. Some clones are missing from TCRdb's copy, which holds only in-frame ones; the method was immunoSEQ multiplex PCR. The sample records approximately 130,000 clones, 93% being singletons. The material was peripheral blood, obtained on day 0 of AZD1222 vaccination. These receptors all stem from an adult in good health.

The chain links TRBV15 to TRBJ1-2; no reliable D call. Trimming took 6 bases from V and 5 from J, leaving 19 bases between them. Per the germline V gene, CDR1 is LNHNV and CDR2 is YYDKDF (reference sequence). The CDR3 sequence is 15 residues long. CDR3 nucleotide sequence: TGTGCCACCAGTCTAGAAGCCGGAGGATTTTATGGCTACACCTTC. Translation: CATSLEAGGFYGYTF.

This chain joins TRBV12-1 and TRBJ1-1. TRBV12-1 is recorded as a pseudogene. This CDR3 contains 13 residues. The DNA of the CDR3 is TGTGCCAGCAGCTACCGGGTTCGGACTGAAGCTTTCTTT. Its translation: CASSYRVRTEAFF.

The chain combines TRBV7-2 with TRBJ1-6, with a possible D match to TRBD1 (5 bases). Trimming cost V 1 base and J 8 bases, with 15 bases left between them. The CDR3 is 16 residues long. Germline V gene lookup returns CDR1 SGHTA and CDR2 FQGNSA. This CDR3 is CASSLGGGSPHSPLHF. The CDR3 DNA is TGTGCCAGCAGCTTAGGCGGGGGATCCCCTCATTCACCCCTCCACTTT. The variable domain in full, with the rest retrieved from reference TRBV7-2 and TRBJ1-6, is GAGVSQSPSNKVTEKGKDVELRCDPISGHTALYWYRQSLGQGLEFLIYFQGNSAPDKSGLPSDRFSAERTGGSVSTLTIQRTQQEDSAVYLCASSLGGGSPHSPLHFGNGTRLTVT.

The CDR3 loop reads CASSPGTSVFF. In DNA form, the CDR3 reads TGTGCCAGCAGCCCCGGGACTAGCGTTTTCTTC. This chain links TRBV14 with TRBJ2-1; 10 nucleotides line up with TRBD2. The germline V gene encodes CDR1 SGHDN and CDR2 FVKESK. This CDR3 has 11 residues. V lost 4 bases to trimming and J lost 16 bases; unmatched junction nucleotides: 4.

This chain joins TRBV6-5 and TRBJ1-2; possibly TRBD1 for D (5 bases). The V and J ends lost 3 bases and 6 bases respectively, with 14 bases between them. Per the germline V gene, CDR1 is MNHEY and CDR2 is SVGAGI. The CDR3 has 14 amino acids. The CDR3 sequence is CASSYSGGSDGYTF. CDR3 coding DNA: TGTGCCAGCAGTTATTCCGGGGGATCCGATGGCTACACCTTC.

In its sample, this clone was seen a few times. The chain combines TRBV15 with TRBJ1-1; D is uncertain. Trimming stripped 2 bases from V and 6 bases from J, with 7 bases between. The germline V gene encodes CDR1 LNHNV and CDR2 YYDKDF (reference sequence). There are 12 residues in the CDR3. CDR3 sequence reads: CATSRSGSEAFF. In DNA form, the CDR3 reads TGTGCCACCAGCAGATCGGGATCTGAAGCTTTCTTT.

This clone was counted a single time. The chain employs TRBV7-9 and TRBJ2-3; 11 bases agree with TRBD2. V gave up 5 bases and J gave up 6 bases; unmatched junction bases: 4. CDR1 is SEHNR, CDR2 FQNEAQ, per germline (reference sequence). This CDR3 comprises 14 residues. For the CDR3, the DNA is TGTGCCAGCAGCCCCTGGACTAGCGGGGATACGCAGTATTTT. Its protein is CASSPWTSGDTQYF.

The V and J genes are TRBV18 and TRBJ1-2; D is uncertain. Between the trimmed V and J ends, which lost 1 base and 6 bases, there was a span of 12 bases. The germline V gene has CDR1 KGHSH and CDR2 LQKENI. The CDR3 has 14 amino acids. CDR3 amino acids: CASSPRDKVDGYTF. The CDR3 DNA is TGTGCCAGCTCACCACGAGACAAGGTTGATGGCTACACCTTC.

V gene TRBV18 combines with J gene TRBJ2-3; TRBD2 matches at 12 bases. The CDR3 spans 16 residues. V lost 6 bases, J lost 3 bases, and 7 bases stayed unmatched. CDR1 KGHSH and CDR2 LQKENI come from the germline V gene. The CDR3 loop reads CASSASGGAGTDTQYF. CDR3 DNA sequence: TGTGCCAGCTCCGCTAGCGGGGGGGCTGGGACAGATACGCAGTATTTT. The full variable domain, its missing parts supplied by reference TRBV18 and TRBJ2-3, is NAGVMQNPRHLVRRRGQEARLRCSPMKGHSHVYWYRQLPEEGLKFMVYLQKENIIDESGMPKERFSAEFPKEGPSILRIQQVVRGDSAAYFCASSASGGAGTDTQYFGPGTRLTVL.

The V and J genes are TRBV5-4 and TRBJ2-5; 7 bases agree with TRBD2. V lost 4 bases and J lost 4; bases outside the gene matches: 4. This CDR3 is built from 13 residues. The germline V gene has CDR1 SGHNT and CDR2 YYREEE (reference sequence). CDR3 in DNA: TGTGCCAGCAGCGTGGGCGGGAGAGAGACCCAGTACTTC. Residues: CASSVGGRETQYF.

The chain carries TRBV5-6 and TRBJ1-5; D call uncertain. There are 13 residues in the CDR3. The V and J ends lost 0 bases and 7 bases respectively, with 8 bases between them. Germline CDR1 reads SGHDT; CDR2 reads YYEEEE. The DNA for the CDR3 is TGTGCCAGCAGCTTGGTTGGATGGCAGCCCCAGCATTTT. It codes for CASSLVGWQPQHF.

The rearrangement uses TRBV14 and TRBJ1-2, with D possibly TRBD1 on 5 matching bases. In germline, CDR1 is SGHDN, CDR2 FVKESK. The CDR3 spans 13 residues. The ends were cut back, 4 bases at V and 4 bases at J, with 10 bases in the middle. In DNA, the CDR3 is TGTGCCAGCAGCCCTTACAGGAGCTATGGCTACACCTTC. Translated, it gives CASSPYRSYGYTF.

The chain couples TRBV18 to TRBJ1-1; D ambiguous. With 3 bases removed from V and 3 bases from J, the gap between germline ends came to 11 bases. Per the germline V gene, CDR1 is KGHSH and CDR2 is LQKENI. The CDR3 contains 14 residues. CDR3 coding DNA: TGTGCCAGCTCACCTACCGATGGGGACACTGAAGCTTTCTTT. Its protein product is CASSPTDGDTEAFF.

The gene calls are TRBV9 and TRBJ1-6, with D possibly matching TRBD1 (6 bases). This CDR3 comprises 16 residues. Trimming shortened V by 0 bases and J by 8 bases, and 15 bases separated the two germline ends. Germline-derived CDR1 and CDR2 are SGDLS and YYNGEE. CDR3 in amino acids: CASSVDPQGGHSPLHF. In DNA, the CDR3 is TGTGCCAGCAGCGTAGATCCACAGGGCGGTCATTCACCCCTCCACTTT. The variable domain in full, with the rest retrieved from reference TRBV9 and TRBJ1-6, is DSGVTQTPKHLITATGQRVTLRCSPRSGDLSVYWYQQSLDQGLQFLIQYYNGEERAKGNILERFSAQQFPDLHSELNLSSLELGDSALYFCASSVDPQGGHSPLHFGNGTRLTVT.

The chain is built from TRBV5-1 and TRBJ1-1; D not certain. V was pared by 0 bases and J by 1 base, with 16 bases between. This CDR3 has 17 residues. Germline loops: CDR1 SGHRS, CDR2 YFSETQ. The CDR3 region has the DNA TGCGCCAGCAGCTTGGGAGGGTGGGGTAGGCCGAACACTGAAGCTTTCTTT. This sequence encodes CASSLGGWGRPNTEAFF.

The chain carries TRBV2 and TRBJ2-7, with D possibly being TRBD1 (6 bases). The germline CDR1 and CDR2 sequences are SNHLY and FYNNEI. The V gene lost 6 bases and the J gene lost 1 base, with 13 bases spanning the gap. This CDR3 spans 14 amino acids. The DNA of the CDR3 is TGTGCCAGCAGCGACGGGACACCGTCCTACGAGCAGTACTTC. Translating gives CASSDGTPSYEQYF.

The rearrangement uses TRBV7-8 and TRBJ2-7; D might be TRBD1 (5 bases). The CDR3 loop spans 13 amino acids. Germline-derived CDR1 and CDR2 are SGHVS and FQNEAQ. V lost 2 bases to trimming and J lost 4 bases, with 9 bases between them. CDR3 in DNA: TGTGCCAGCAGCTTACAGGGATGGTACGAGCAGTACTTC. Protein sequence: CASSLQGWYEQYF.

This clone was detected only once. The CDR3 nucleotides are TGTGCCAGCAGCCAAGAGGCAGGTGGGACGAGAGGTTATGGCTACACCTTC. This gives the protein CASSQEAGGTRGYGYTF. This rearrangement joins TRBV3-1 (or the pseudogene TRBV3-2) to TRBJ1-2; D possibly corresponds to TRBD1 (5 bases). Germline V gives CDR1 LGHDT, CDR2 YNNKEL (reference sequence). Trimming took 0 bases from V and 5 from J, leaving 19 bases between them. The CDR3 sequence is 17 residues long.

CDR3 bases: TGTGCCAGCAGTTTAAGGATGAATAGCAATCAGCCCCAGCATTTT. This encodes CASSLRMNSNQPQHF. This chain uses TRBV7-2 with TRBJ1-5; D remains unclear. V was clipped by 6 bases and J by 0 bases, with 12 bases between them. The germline V gene encodes CDR1 SGHTA and CDR2 FQGNSA. The CDR3 has 15 residues. The entire variable domain, with the rest obtained from reference TRBV7-2 and TRBJ1-5, is as follows: GAGVSQSPSNKVTEKGKDVELRCDPISGHTALYWYRQSLGQGLEFLIYFQGNSAPDKSGLPSDRFSAERTGGSVSTLTIQRTQQEDSAVYLCASSLRMNSNQPQHFGDGTRLSIL.

The chain links TRBV2 to TRBJ1-2; 8 bases align to TRBD1. J was trimmed by 6 bases and V by 8 bases; bases with no gene match: 5. This CDR3 is 12 amino acids long. Germline assignment: CDR1 SNHLY and CDR2 FYNNEI. The CDR3: CASLTTGDGYTF. In DNA form, the CDR3 reads TGTGCCAGCCTAACGACAGGGGATGGCTACACCTTC.